This T cell receptor beta chain was recovered during a study of OX40 agonist ivuxolimab in advanced cancers. Assay: immunoSEQ multiplex PCR; the TCRdb copy retains only in-frame clones and omits some. The sample carries roughly 70,000 clones, approximately 84% recorded once. The CDR3 is 15 amino acids. CDR1 and CDR2 (germline): SGHRS, YFSETQ. The V segment lost 4 bases and the J segment 5 bases; nucleotides outside the gene matches: 9. V gene TRBV5-1 combines with J gene TRBJ2-5; TRBD2 matches 9 bases. The sequence was collected from an adult with an advanced solid tumor such as melanoma, head and neck, liver or kidney cancer. Sequencing used CD4+ or CD8+ T cells sorted from blood, obtained in a trial of the OX40 agonist ivuxolimab. CDR3 protein: CASSVIAGVRETQYF. Here the CDR3 DNA reads TGCGCCAGCAGCGTGATAGCGGGAGTCAGGGAGACCCAGTACTTC. Full variable domain (outside the CDR3, taken from reference TRBV5-1 and TRBJ2-5): KAGVTQTPRYLIKTRGQQVTLSCSPISGHRSVSWYQQTPGQGLQFLFEYFSETQRNKGNFPGRFSGRQFSNSRSEMNVSTLELGDSALYLCASSVIAGVRETQYFGPGTRLLVL.